Only a few counts were recorded for the clone carrying this T cell receptor beta chain. Its antigen is unknown. As it was prepared, the TCRbeta library received unique molecular identifiers. From the PCR reads, TCRdb called clonotypes with MiXCR, one entry per CDR3 protein. The table shows around 270,000 distinct CDR3 sequences, with about 7.3% occurring only once. These data originate in a study of T-cell reconstitution after alpha-beta-depleted transplantation in children. General study results and limits: Newly generated T cells supplied most T-cell counts and diversity one year post-transplant. Surviving recipient T cells and thymic progenitors underlay high day-60 TCRbeta diversity in some patients. Expanded graft clones numbering several hundred reportedly gave rise to alpha-beta T cells about two months after transplant.

There are 13 residues in the CDR3. V was pared by 5 bases and J by 9 bases, with 14 bases between. Germline lookup yields CDR1 SGHTA and CDR2 FQGNSA. This TCR was sampled from a female patient aged 2-15 years who had a stem cell transplant for Fanconi anemia, so the T cells may come from the graft donor. The V call is TRBV7-2, the J call TRBJ2-1; a possible D gene is TRBD2 (5 bases). Sequences were derived from peripheral blood, sampled 360 days after TCRalphabeta/CD19-depleted stem cell transplant. The CDR3 here is CASSPGSDPEQFF. The CDR3 DNA is TGTGCCAGCAGCCCGGGAAGTGACCCTGAGCAGTTCTTC.